This passage covers 3 T cell receptor beta chains from one sample sequenced in a study of vaccination and CD4 T cells after COVID-19. Stated treatment: roughly 10-day PBMC culture with coronavirus spike peptide pools or control peptides (ViraFEST assay). These TCRs' antigens remain unknown. Oncomine TCR Beta short-read sequencing was applied to DNA from cultured CD4+ T cells. Each CDR3 protein is one row after TCRdb ran MiXCR on the PCR reads. The data contain some 9,300 distinct CDR3 sequences, roughly 60% of them singletons. The sequenced sample consisted of CD4+ T cells from blood, cultured in vitro. These TCRs come from a human donor who had recovered from COVID-19.

The CDR3 is CAIRDGGLGGYGYTF. For the CDR3, the DNA is TGTGCCATCAGGGATGGGGGCCTAGGGGGATATGGCTACACCTTC. This rearrangement joins TRBV10-3 to TRBJ1-2; D is perhaps TRBD1 (6 bases). V was clipped by 6 bases and J by 5 bases, with 19 bases between them. The CDR3 length is 15 residues. Germline CDR1 and CDR2: ENHRY and SYGVKD.

DNA of the CDR3: TGTGCCATCAGTGAGGGCAGGGGAAGGGATGGCTACACCTTC. Amino acids: CAISEGRGRDGYTF. V is TRBV10-3 and J is TRBJ1-2, with D maybe TRBD1 (6 bases). This CDR3 has 14 residues. Germline V gene data show CDR1 as ENHRY and CDR2 as SYGVKD. The V end lost 2 bases, the J end lost 6 bases, and 13 bases lay between the germline ends.

The CDR3 loop is CSARAPAVGNTIYF. Here the CDR3 DNA reads TGCAGTGCTAGAGCCCCGGCTGTAGGAAACACCATATATTTT. This chain links TRBV20-1 with TRBJ1-3, with D unclear. The CDR3 is 14 residues long. The V gene lost 1 base and the J gene lost 4 bases, with 11 bases spanning the gap. The germline CDR1 and CDR2 sequences are DFQATT and SNEGSKA (reference sequence).